Each of the 28 T cell receptor beta chains below was sequenced from the same sample in a study of a mutant IDH1 vaccine in newly diagnosed glioma. The data were produced by immunoSEQ multiplex PCR, yet TCRdb's version contains in-frame clones alone and is incomplete. The sample carries some 38,000 clones, approximately 78% recorded once. Time point indicated: week 5, during vaccination. Topical imiquimod was applied with each vaccine dose, which held 300 ug of mutant IDH1 20-mer peptide. Antigens for these TCRs are unknown. Here the sequenced sample was PBMCs, taken from a glioma patient whose treatment included an IDH1 peptide vaccine. The source of these receptors is a man between 35 and 55 years old with glioma.

J is TRBJ1-6 and V is TRBV2; 7 bases match TRBD1. The CDR3 length is 15 residues. Germline V gene data show CDR1 as SNHLY and CDR2 as FYNNEI. V lost 5 bases and J lost 5; bases outside the gene matches: 6. The CDR3 DNA reads as TGTGCCAGCAGTCTACAGGGGCAGGATAATTCACCCCTCCACTTT. As protein: CASSLQGQDNSPLHF.

This clone was recorded only once. V usage is TRBV30 and J usage is TRBJ2-5; a weak D match, TRBD1 (5 bases). V was pared by 5 bases and J by 0 bases, with 10 bases between. This CDR3 has 13 amino acids. CDR1 is GTSNPN, CDR2 SVGIG, per germline (reference sequence). The CDR3 is CAWGRQNQETQYF. CDR3 bases: TGTGCCTGGGGCAGACAGAACCAAGAGACCCAGTACTTC.

The CDR3 spells CASYTNTEAFF. The CDR3 coding sequence is TGTGCCAGCTACACGAACACTGAAGCTTTCTTT. This chain uses TRBV6-5 with TRBJ1-1; D remains unclear. This CDR3 spans 11 amino acids. V was trimmed by 8 bases and J by 1 base, leaving 5 bases between them. The germline CDR1 and CDR2 sequences are MNHEY and SVGAGI.

This chain links TRBV19 with TRBJ1-3; D gene ambiguous. CDR1 and CDR2 (germline): LNHDA, SQIVND (reference sequence). The CDR3 loop spans 14 amino acids. Trimming removed 3 bases at V and 3 bases at J, with 9 bases between. CDR3 amino acids: CASSMASNGNTIYF. For the CDR3, the DNA is TGTGCCAGTAGTATGGCCAGTAATGGAAACACCATATATTTT.

The chain combines TRBV5-5 with TRBJ1-1, with 8 bases fitting TRBD1. The V and J ends lost 0 bases and 5 bases, in that order; junction bases with no gene match: 3. This CDR3 contains 14 residues. The V gene's germline CDR1 is SGHKS and CDR2 YYEKEE (reference sequence). The CDR3 spells CASSLGRGPTEAFF. The CDR3, as DNA: TGTGCCAGCAGCTTGGGCAGGGGGCCTACTGAAGCTTTCTTT. The complete variable domain, with remaining parts taken from reference TRBV5-5 and TRBJ1-1, reads DAGVTQSPTHLIKTRGQQVTLRCSPISGHKSVSWYQQVLGQGPQFIFQYYEKEERGRGNFPDRFSARQFPNYSSELNVNALLLGDSALYLCASSLGRGPTEAFFGQGTRLTVV.

The V gene is TRBV7-2, the J gene TRBJ2-7; tentative D call: TRBD2 (6 bases). The germline gives CDR1 SGHTA, CDR2 FQGNSA. The CDR3 runs 14 residues. The V end was cut by 3 bases, the J end by 0 bases, with 9 bases between. CDR3 nucleotide sequence: TGTGCCAGCAGCTTCGCGGGGATCTCCTACGAGCAGTACTTC. As protein: CASSFAGISYEQYF.

This rearrangement joins TRBV29-1 to TRBJ2-3, with 7 bases lining up with TRBD2. V dropped 6 bases and J dropped 3; count of bases not matched to a gene: 6. CDR1 and CDR2 (germline): SQVTM, ANQGSEA. The CDR3 extends over 13 amino acids. The CDR3 DNA reads TGCAGCGTAGGATACGGGGGGACAGATACGCAGTATTTT. Residues: CSVGYGGTDTQYF.

The genes are TRBV5-4 and TRBJ1-2; no firm D call. Trimming removed 3 bases from V and 1 base from J, with 10 bases in between. Germline-derived CDR1 and CDR2 are SGHNT and YYREEE (reference sequence). CDR3 size: 14 residues. CDR3 residues: CASSSDKNNYGYTF. The CDR3 DNA sequence: TGTGCCAGCAGCTCTGACAAAAATAACTATGGCTACACCTTC.

This clone was found a few times. The chain combines TRBV10-1 with TRBJ2-1; D possibly corresponds to TRBD2 (6 bases). The CDR3 covers 13 residues. The V and J ends lost 2 bases and 9 bases respectively, with 11 bases between them. Germline CDR1 and CDR2: WNHNN and SYGVQD (reference sequence). The CDR3 spells CASSERLGLEQFF. CDR3 coding DNA: TGCGCCAGCAGTGAGAGACTAGGCCTTGAGCAGTTCTTC.

V and J are TRBV5-6 and TRBJ1-2, with 9 bases that match TRBD1. Germline V gives CDR1 SGHDT, CDR2 YYEEEE. With 5 bases clipped from V and 10 bases from J, the junction kept 12 bases outside the gene matches. The CDR3 has 14 amino acids. CDR3 sequence: CASSSPGTGTIYTF. In DNA form, the CDR3 reads TGTGCCAGCAGTTCTCCCGGGACAGGGACAATCTACACCTTC.

This clone was picked up one time. V gene TRBV5-1 combines with J gene TRBJ1-3, with 7 positions matching TRBD1. The J segment lost 0 bases and the V segment lost 2 bases, leaving 5 bases of the junction unmatched. The CDR3 consists of 16 residues. From germline, CDR1 is SGHRS and CDR2 YFSETQ. The CDR3 DNA is TGCGCCAGCAGCTTAAACAGGGGCTACTCTGGAAACACCATATATTTT. It translates to CASSLNRGYSGNTIYF.

This clone was counted a few times. The chain employs TRBV4-1 and TRBJ2-6; the D gene is possibly TRBD1 (6 bases). The germline CDR1 and CDR2 sequences are MGHRA and YSYEKL. Trimming took 2 bases from V and 2 from J, leaving 19 bases between them. The CDR3 consists of 19 residues. The CDR3 nucleotides are TGCGCCAGCAGCCAAAGGGGACAAGGGGGAACCACTGGGGCCAACGTCCTGACTTTC. This sequence encodes CASSQRGQGGTTGANVLTF.

J is TRBJ2-7 and V is TRBV6-5, with TRBD2 as a possible D gene (7 bases). In germline, CDR1 is MNHEY, CDR2 SVGAGI. With 9 bases removed from V and 2 bases from J, the gap between germline ends came to 20 bases. There are 15 residues in the CDR3. The CDR3 region has the DNA TGTGCCAGTGTGTCGGCCCAGGGGACTACCTACGAGCAGTACTTC. It encodes CASVSAQGTTYEQYF.

The chain carries TRBV9 and TRBJ2-1; D may match TRBD1 or TRBD2 (6 bases each). CDR1 and CDR2 (germline): SGDLS, YYNGEE. The CDR3 loop spans 17 amino acids. V lost 0 bases to trimming and J lost 1 base, with 14 bases between them. In nucleotides, the CDR3 is TGTGCCAGCAGCGTAGGTCGGGAGAGGGGGTCCTACAATGAGCAGTTCTTC. Protein product: CASSVGRERGSYNEQFF.

The J gene is TRBJ1-2, the V gene TRBV2; D remains unclear. The V gene's germline CDR1 is SNHLY and CDR2 FYNNEI. Trimming pared 7 bases from V and 0 bases from J, leaving 9 bases between. The CDR3 consists of 13 residues. The CDR3 loop is CASTLRANYGYTF. For the CDR3, the DNA is TGTGCCAGCACTCTACGGGCTAACTATGGCTACACCTTC.

The rearrangement joins TRBV5-1 to TRBJ1-6; D possibly corresponds to TRBD1 (6 bases). Germline CDR1 is SGHRS and CDR2 is YFSETQ. CDR3 length: 16 residues. The V gene lost 0 bases and the J gene lost 6 bases, with 13 bases spanning the gap. In DNA form, the CDR3 reads TGCGCCAGCAGCTTGGTGACAGGTTTCTTTAATTCACCCCTCCACTTT. Protein sequence: CASSLVTGFFNSPLHF. Drawing the rest from reference TRBV5-1 and TRBJ1-6, the complete variable domain is KAGVTQTPRYLIKTRGQQVTLSCSPISGHRSVSWYQQTPGQGLQFLFEYFSETQRNKGNFPGRFSGRQFSNSRSEMNVSTLELGDSALYLCASSLVTGFFNSPLHFGNGTRLTVT.

This clone was picked up a small number of times. CDR3: CASSLDRGTGQPQHF. The CDR3 nucleotides read TGTGCCAGCAGCTTAGACAGGGGAACGGGTCAGCCCCAGCATTTT. The rearrangement links TRBV7-9 to TRBJ1-5, with 7 bases matching TRBD1. V was pared by 1 base and J by 6 bases, with 6 bases of the junction left unmatched. Germline V CDR1 and CDR2: SEHNR, FQNEAQ (reference sequence). The length of the CDR3 is 15 residues.

V is TRBV2 and J is TRBJ2-7; D gene ambiguous. The CDR3 is 11 residues long. Germline CDR1 reads SNHLY; CDR2 reads FYNNEI. Trimming took off 0 bases at V and 13 bases at J, with 10 bases between the two ends. The chain's CDR3 is CASSEAISRYF. The CDR3 coding sequence is TGTGCCAGCAGTGAAGCGATCTCCCGCTACTTC.

The chain has TRBV27 and TRBJ2-7; D assignment may be TRBD1 or TRBD2 (6 bases each). Per germline, CDR1 MNHEY and CDR2 SMNVEV (reference sequence). This CDR3 is built from 15 residues. Trimming took 2 bases from V and 2 from J, leaving 13 bases between them. CDR3 nucleotide sequence: TGTGCCAGCAGTTTAGGAGGCGGGACACCCTACGAGCAGTACTTC. Translating it yields CASSLGGGTPYEQYF.

The rearrangement joins TRBV5-1 to TRBJ2-2; D ambiguous. V shed 1 base and J shed 0 bases, with 10 bases lying between them. The CDR3 consists of 16 residues. Looked up from germline, CDR1 is SGHRS and CDR2 is YFSETQ. CDR3 sequence reads: CASSLFADPNTGELFF. DNA of the CDR3: TGCGCCAGCAGCTTGTTCGCGGACCCGAACACCGGGGAGCTGTTTTTT.

V usage is TRBV5-1 and J usage is TRBJ1-1, with no clear D. V was shortened by 2 bases and J by 1 base, with 18 bases between the two germline ends. CDR3 length equals 17 residues. The V gene's germline CDR1 is SGHRS and CDR2 YFSETQ. The CDR3 region is CASSFGSRAPANTEAFF. Here the CDR3 DNA reads TGCGCCAGCAGCTTCGGTAGCCGGGCCCCAGCGAACACTGAAGCTTTCTTT.

The V and J genes are TRBV18 and TRBJ1-4, with D unresolved. CDR3 length equals 14 residues. V lost 3 bases, J lost 8 bases, and 13 bases lay in between. Germline V gene sequence: CDR1 KGHSH, CDR2 LQKENI. CDR3 coding DNA: TGTGCCAGCTCACCTGTCGGGAGGGAGGAAAAACTGTTTTTT. Translated, it gives CASSPVGREEKLFF.

This chain joins TRBV2 and TRBJ1-5; D is perhaps TRBD1 (6 bases). Germline CDR1 reads SNHLY; CDR2 reads FYNNEI. V lost 7 bases and J lost 8, with 21 bases in between. The CDR3 has 15 residues. The CDR3, as DNA: TGTGCCAGCACCGAGGGGGGGGCGCTAGGCAAGCCCCAGCATTTT. Its translation: CASTEGGALGKPQHF.

This clone was counted a single time. The V gene is TRBV7-2, the J gene TRBJ1-4, with 9 bases lining up with TRBD1. The CDR3 contains 14 residues. Germline lookup yields CDR1 SGHTA and CDR2 FQGNSA. J gave up 8 bases and V 5 bases, and 6 bases lay outside the gene matches. CDR3 in DNA: TGTGCCAGCAGCCAAGGACAGGGGAGGGAAAAACTGTTTTTT. This sequence encodes CASSQGQGREKLFF. Complete variable domain (other parts from reference TRBV7-2 and TRBJ1-4): GAGVSQSPSNKVTEKGKDVELRCDPISGHTALYWYRQSLGQGLEFLIYFQGNSAPDKSGLPSDRFSAERTGGSVSTLTIQRTQQEDSAVYLCASSQGQGREKLFFGSGTQLSVL.

This sequence joins TRBV5-4 and TRBJ1-2; TRBD1 might be the D (6 bases). The germline V gene has CDR1 SGHNT and CDR2 YYREEE (reference sequence). Trimming took off 5 bases at V and 4 bases at J, with 18 bases between the two ends. The CDR3 has 15 residues. DNA of the CDR3: TGTGCCAGCAGATCGGCCGGCAGGGGTCCCTATGGCTACACCTTC. It specifies CASRSAGRGPYGYTF.

This clone was counted between two and nine times. The V and J genes are TRBV6-5 and TRBJ2-5; D is unresolved. Germline values: CDR1 MNHEY, CDR2 SVGAGI. The CDR3 sequence is 14 residues long. V dropped 5 bases and J dropped 5 bases, with 15 bases sitting between them. In DNA, the CDR3 is TGTGCCAGCAGTGAAATCCGGCTGAGGGAGACCCAGTACTTC. Amino acid sequence: CASSEIRLRETQYF.

The gene calls are TRBV5-8 and TRBJ2-7; TRBD1 matches 7 bases. CDR1 and CDR2 (germline): SGHTS, YDEGEE. The trim removed 1 base at V and 3 bases at J, leaving 4 bases unmatched. The CDR3 loop spans 14 amino acids. The CDR3 nucleotides are TGTGCCAGCAGCTTGAGTCCAGGGGGCTACGAGCAGTACTTC. Amino acid sequence: CASSLSPGGYEQYF.

The chain employs TRBV2 and TRBJ1-1, with D hard to call. Trimming removed 7 bases at V and 4 bases at J, with 13 bases between. The germline gives CDR1 SNHLY, CDR2 FYNNEI. This CDR3 spans 13 amino acids. This CDR3 is CASTEERSTEAFF. In DNA form, the CDR3 reads TGTGCCAGCACAGAGGAACGGAGCACTGAAGCTTTCTTT.